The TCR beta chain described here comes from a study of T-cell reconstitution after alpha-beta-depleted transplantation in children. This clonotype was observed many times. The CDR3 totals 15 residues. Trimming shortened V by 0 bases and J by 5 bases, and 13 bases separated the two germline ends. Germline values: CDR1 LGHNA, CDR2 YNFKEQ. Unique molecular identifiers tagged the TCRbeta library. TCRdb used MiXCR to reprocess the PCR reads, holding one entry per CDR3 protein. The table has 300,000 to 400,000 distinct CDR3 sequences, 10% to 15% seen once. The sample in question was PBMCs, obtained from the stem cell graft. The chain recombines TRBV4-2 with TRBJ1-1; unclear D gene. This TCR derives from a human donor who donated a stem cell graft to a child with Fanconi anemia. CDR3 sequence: CASSQEKGSRTEAFF. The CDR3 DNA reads TGTGCCAGCAGCCAAGAAAAGGGCAGTAGGACTGAAGCTTTCTTT.